This T cell receptor (beta chain) comes out of a study of identical twins. TCRdb re-called the 5' RACE reads through MiXCR, storing one row per CDR3 protein. The sample lists roughly 540,000 distinct CDR3 sequences; 20% to 25% were seen once. This clonotype showed up just a few times. The antigen is unknown. Study observations and caveats: With monozygotic twins, out-of-frame TCR alpha sharing exceeded what models estimated.

V shed 7 bases and J shed 6 bases, with 22 bases lying between them. CDR3 length equals 16 residues. Germline lookup yields CDR1 SGHRS and CDR2 YFSETQ. These same records also appear under a second study, on T cells expressing NK-cell markers. That report adds: Dominant NKG2C+ clonotypes in six donors made up about 1.0-7.0% of CD8+ T cells. HCMV specificity of expanded NKG2C+ T cell clones remained unclear.

Input material: CD4+ T cells sorted from blood. The TCR sequence derives from a woman aged 18 to 35 in good health. This chain joins TRBV5-1 and TRBJ2-2, with D tentatively TRBD1 (5 bases). The CDR3 nucleotides are TGCGCCAGCCAACTAACAGGTTTGCGGTCCGCCGGGGAGCTGTTTTTT. This codes for CASQLTGLRSAGELFF.